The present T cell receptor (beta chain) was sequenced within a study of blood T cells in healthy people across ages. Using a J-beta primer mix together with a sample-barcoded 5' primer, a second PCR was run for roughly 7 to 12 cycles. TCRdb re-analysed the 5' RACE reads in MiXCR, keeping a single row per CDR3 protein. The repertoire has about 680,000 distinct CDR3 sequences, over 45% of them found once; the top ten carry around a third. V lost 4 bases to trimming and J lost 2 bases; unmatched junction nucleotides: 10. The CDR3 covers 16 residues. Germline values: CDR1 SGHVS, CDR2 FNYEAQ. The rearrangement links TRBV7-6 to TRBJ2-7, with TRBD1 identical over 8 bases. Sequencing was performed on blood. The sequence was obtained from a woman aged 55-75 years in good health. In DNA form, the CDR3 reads TGTGCCAGCAGCTCCGGACAGGGTTACACTCCCTACGAGCAGTACTTC. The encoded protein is CASSSGQGYTPYEQYF.